The clone carrying this TCR beta chain was counted ten times or more. What it recognizes is unknown. Next came a second PCR, run for roughly 6 to 11 cycles, which used a sample-barcoded 5' primer along with a J-beta primer mix. Each CDR3 protein gets one entry after TCRdb re-called the 5' RACE reads with MiXCR. The repertoire has 550,000 to 800,000 distinct CDR3 sequences, 20% to 25% of them found once; the top ten carry roughly 3.6%. Every donor provided roughly 10 milliliters of peripheral blood. The sample belongs to a study of blood T cells in healthy people across ages. The CDR3 extends over 13 amino acids. CDR1 is SQVTM, CDR2 ANQGSEA, per germline. Deletions cut 5 bases from V and 4 bases from J, with 15 bases between. Whole-study findings and limits: No conclusive comparison of naive versus antigen-experienced cells was possible with unsorted PBMCs. When one million T cells were used, diversity estimates were thought to be underestimates. Across samples, TCR beta diversity tracked strongly with naive T cell percentage.

Sequenced: blood. The J gene is TRBJ2-7, the V gene TRBV29-1; the D gene is possibly TRBD1 (5 bases). This sequence originates from a man in his 70s in good health. CDR3 in amino acids: CSVYWAQGYEQYF. The CDR3 coding sequence is TGCAGCGTTTACTGGGCCCAGGGTTACGAGCAGTACTTC.